Shown below are 29 T cell receptor beta chains from a single sample sequenced in a study of cytomegalovirus exposure and HLA in healthy donors. Sequencing used immunoSEQ multiplex PCR; TCRdb keeps in-frame clones, though not all of them. The sample contains about 130,000 clones, approximately 94% of which appear only once. The sample taken for sequencing was PBMCs. The receptors originated from a man younger than 35 in good health and CMV-seropositive.

This sequence joins TRBV6-6 and TRBJ2-7, with 8 bases matching TRBD2. Unmatched junction bases numbered 11, after V lost 2 bases and J lost 8 bases. This CDR3 has 15 amino acids. The V gene's germline CDR1 is MNHNY and CDR2 SVGAGI (reference sequence). The CDR3 DNA reads TGTGCCAGCAGTTACCCGGGAGGGAGAAGAGAGAAGCAGTACTTC. Amino acids: CASSYPGGRREKQYF.

The V gene is TRBV11-3, the J gene TRBJ2-7, with unresolved D. The V gene lost 4 bases and the J gene lost 5 bases, with 15 bases spanning the gap. CDR1 and CDR2 (germline): SGHNT, YENEEA. The CDR3 contains 14 residues. Here the CDR3 DNA reads TGTGCCAGCAGCTCTCTGTGGTTCTGCGACGAGCAGTACTTC. This sequence encodes CASSSLWFCDEQYF.

J is TRBJ1-1 and V is TRBV19; TRBD1 agrees at 7 bases. Trimming removed 5 bases from V and 0 bases from J; junction bases left unmatched: 6. This CDR3 has 15 residues. In germline, CDR1 is LNHDA, CDR2 SQIVND (reference sequence). This CDR3 reads CASSPWTGMNTEAFF. The CDR3 nucleotides read TGTGCCAGTAGTCCTTGGACAGGCATGAACACTGAAGCTTTCTTT.

V gene TRBV7-9 combines with J gene TRBJ2-7; D not resolved. The V end lost 2 bases, the J end lost 2 bases, and 10 bases lay between the germline ends. The CDR3 sequence is 14 residues long. Looked up from germline, CDR1 is SEHNR and CDR2 is FQNEAQ (reference sequence). The DNA of the CDR3 is TGTGCCAGCAGCTTAAGTGCTGGCACCTACGAGCAGTACTTC. Translated: CASSLSAGTYEQYF. Filled out from reference TRBV7-9 and TRBJ2-7, the complete variable domain reads DTGVSQNPRHKITKRGQNVTFRCDPISEHNRLYWYRQTLGQGPEFLTYFQNEAQLEKSRLLSDRFSAERPKGSFSTLEIQRTEQGDSAMYLCASSLSAGTYEQYFGPGTRLTVT.

The V and J genes are TRBV6-5 and TRBJ2-7, with D possibly being TRBD2 (5 bases). Between the trimmed V and J ends, which lost 6 bases and 0 bases, there was a span of 9 bases. Germline V lookup: CDR1 MNHEY, CDR2 SVGAGI. This CDR3 is 13 amino acids long. The CDR3 here is CASSPGLSYEQYF. CDR3 bases: TGTGCCAGCAGCCCCGGACTCTCCTACGAGCAGTACTTC.

This clone was seen only once. J is TRBJ2-7 and V is TRBV5-1; 7 nucleotides line up with TRBD1. Germline loops: CDR1 SGHRS, CDR2 YFSETQ. There are 15 residues in the CDR3. Trimming took 0 bases from V and 2 from J; bases not matched to a gene: 5. This CDR3 is CASSLASQGAYEQYF. The CDR3 DNA reads as TGCGCCAGCAGCTTGGCGTCGCAGGGGGCCTACGAGCAGTACTTC.

The gene calls are TRBV27 and TRBJ1-2, with 8 bases fitting TRBD1. The CDR3 consists of 14 residues. Looked up from germline, CDR1 is MNHEY and CDR2 is SMNVEV (reference sequence). V gave up 5 bases and J gave up 6 bases; unmatched junction bases: 8. The CDR3 nucleotides read TGTGCCAGCAGTCCCTTTCAGGGGGCGCATGGCTACACCTTC. Translated: CASSPFQGAHGYTF.

The V gene is TRBV2, the J gene TRBJ2-1, with 8 positions matching TRBD2. J lost 9 bases, V lost 4 bases, and 8 bases had no gene match. Germline V gene data show CDR1 as SNHLY and CDR2 as FYNNEI. CDR3 size: 14 residues. The CDR3 spells CASSVPGRALEQFF. The DNA for the CDR3 is TGTGCCAGCAGTGTACCCGGGAGGGCCCTTGAGCAGTTCTTC.

Only one count was recorded for this clone. The chain carries TRBV9 and TRBJ2-3; TRBD2 aligns across 10 bases. In germline, CDR1 is SGDLS, CDR2 YYNGEE. Trimming at V came to 2 bases and at J to 5 bases, leaving 11 bases not matched to a gene. The CDR3 runs 17 residues. CDR3 region: CASSVSPGTSVKDTQYF. The CDR3 coding sequence is TGTGCCAGCAGCGTTAGCCCCGGGACTAGCGTAAAAGATACGCAGTATTTT.

The chain has TRBV28 and TRBJ1-3; the D is unclear. Between the trimmed V and J ends, which lost 2 bases and 4 bases, there was a span of 18 bases. The CDR3 length is 17 residues. Germline loops: CDR1 MDHEN, CDR2 SYDVKM. The chain's CDR3 is CASSLHPGSGAGNTIYF. The CDR3 DNA follows: TGTGCCAGCAGTTTACATCCCGGCAGCGGAGCAGGAAACACCATATATTTT.

The gene calls are TRBV7-3 and TRBJ1-1, with TRBD1 as a possible D gene (5 bases). Trimming took 5 bases from V and 4 from J, leaving 11 bases between them. From germline, CDR1 is SGHTA and CDR2 FQGTGA. This CDR3 is 13 amino acids long. The CDR3 DNA reads as TGTGCCAGCAGCCGGGGGACGACCACTGAAGCTTTCTTT. Residues: CASSRGTTTEAFF.

This chain joins TRBV15 and TRBJ2-1; D perhaps matches TRBD1 (6 bases). Between the trimmed V and J ends, which lost 2 bases and 3 bases, there was a span of 14 bases. The CDR3 is 16 residues long. Germline V gene sequence: CDR1 LNHNV, CDR2 YYDKDF (reference sequence). CDR3 region: CATSRHPGAGYNEQFF. The CDR3 DNA sequence: TGTGCCACCAGCAGACACCCAGGGGCGGGCTACAATGAGCAGTTCTTC.

This chain joins TRBV28 and TRBJ2-7; D perhaps matches TRBD1 (5 bases). The CDR3 is 13 residues long. The germline V and J ends were trimmed by 3 bases and 4 bases, with 10 bases remaining between them. Germline V CDR1 and CDR2: MDHEN, SYDVKM. DNA for the CDR3: TGTGCCAGCAGTTTCCAGGGCCCTTACGAGCAGTACTTC. This gives the protein CASSFQGPYEQYF.

The rearrangement joins TRBV28 to TRBJ2-5; 11 nucleotides line up with TRBD1. CDR1 and CDR2 from the germline V gene are MDHEN and SYDVKM. Trimming at V came to 4 bases and at J to 5 bases, leaving 6 bases not matched to a gene. The CDR3 spans 15 residues. The CDR3 region has the DNA TGTGCCAGCAGTTGGGACAGGGGGAAAAGGGAGACCCAGTACTTC. It encodes CASSWDRGKRETQYF.

This rearrangement joins TRBV30 to TRBJ2-3, with 8 bases identical to TRBD2. The V gene's germline CDR1 is GTSNPN and CDR2 SVGIG (reference sequence). CDR3 length equals 12 residues. J gave up 2 bases and V 6 bases, and 1 base lay outside the gene matches. As DNA, the CDR3 is TGTGCCTGTAGCGGGACCACAGATACGCAGTATTTT. It translates to CACSGTTDTQYF.

V usage is TRBV7-2 and J usage is TRBJ1-5; TRBD1 matches at 10 bases. V was pared by 5 bases and J by 7 bases, with 8 bases of the junction left unmatched. The CDR3 covers 15 residues. CDR1 and CDR2 (germline): SGHTA, FQGNSA. DNA for the CDR3: TGTGCCAGCAGCCCCGTCGGGACAGGGGTCCAGCCCCAGCATTTT. This sequence encodes CASSPVGTGVQPQHF.

The rearrangement links TRBV5-6 to TRBJ1-3; no clear D. CDR3 length equals 15 residues. Deletions cut 3 bases from V and 0 bases from J, with 10 bases between. From germline, CDR1 is SGHDT and CDR2 YYEEEE. The CDR3 DNA sequence: TGTGCCAGCAGCTCTTCAGGTTACTCTGGAAACACCATATATTTT. This codes for CASSSSGYSGNTIYF.

The chain recombines TRBV15 with TRBJ2-1, with TRBD2 as a possible D gene (5 bases). Between the trimmed V and J ends, which lost 0 bases and 3 bases, there was a span of 12 bases. Germline V gene data show CDR1 as LNHNV and CDR2 as YYDKDF (reference sequence). The CDR3 has 16 residues. The CDR3 nucleotides read TGTGCCACCAGCAGAGATGGCCCGGGAAGCTACAATGAGCAGTTCTTC. Translation: CATSRDGPGSYNEQFF.

J is TRBJ2-1 and V is TRBV18; TRBD2 matches at 7 bases. The germline V gene has CDR1 KGHSH and CDR2 LQKENI. After removal of 0 bases from V and 5 bases from J, the junction contained 7 bases not matched to a gene. The CDR3 is made up of 16 amino acids. The DNA for the CDR3 is TGTGCCAGCTCACCACCTCTAGCGGTCCTTCACAATGAGCAGTTCTTC. It translates to CASSPPLAVLHNEQFF.

The V call is TRBV25-1, the J call TRBJ1-2, with 7 positions matching TRBD1. There are 14 residues in the CDR3. V trimming: 6 bases; J trimming: 5 bases; junction bases outside the gene matches: 9. Germline assignment: CDR1 MGHDK and CDR2 SYGVNS. This chain's CDR3 is CASSNLGGEYGYTF. The CDR3 DNA reads as TGTGCCAGCAGCAACCTAGGGGGCGAATATGGCTACACCTTC.

This chain joins TRBV9 and TRBJ2-1; 8 nucleotides align to TRBD2. This CDR3 has 18 amino acids. With V trimmed by 4 bases and J by 5 bases, 17 bases remained unmatched. Germline values: CDR1 SGDLS, CDR2 YYNGEE. CDR3 residues: CASSPWGSGDLLDNEQFF. Here the CDR3 DNA reads TGTGCCAGCAGCCCCTGGGGTAGCGGGGACTTATTAGACAATGAGCAGTTCTTC.

This rearrangement joins TRBV27 to TRBJ2-2; 7 bases match TRBD2. Germline CDR1 and CDR2: MNHEY and SMNVEV (reference sequence). This CDR3 is 13 amino acids long. V lost 8 bases and J lost 1; bases outside the gene matches: 1. CDR3 in DNA: TGTGCCAGCGGGAGGGAGAACACCGGGGAGCTGTTTTTT. It encodes CASGRENTGELFF.

The chain joins TRBV27 to TRBJ2-5; TRBD1 agrees at 10 bases. Germline V gene sequence: CDR1 MNHEY, CDR2 SMNVEV (reference sequence). The CDR3 is 17 amino acids. Trimming removed 6 bases from V and 2 bases from J; junction bases left unmatched: 12. The CDR3 nucleotides read TGTGCCAGCAGCCCCCACCCCGGGACAGGGGTACAAGAGACCCAGTACTTC. Translating it yields CASSPHPGTGVQETQYF.

J is TRBJ2-1 and V is TRBV14, with 10 bases that match TRBD2. V shed 3 bases and J 2 bases; nucleotides not matched to a gene: 1. Germline-derived CDR1 and CDR2 are SGHDN and FVKESK. The length of the CDR3 is 15 residues. CDR3 region: CASSHSGRPYNEQFF. CDR3 bases: TGTGCCAGCAGCCATAGCGGGAGGCCCTACAATGAGCAGTTCTTC.

The chain is built from TRBV30 and TRBJ1-6; D is ambiguous. The CDR3 runs to 13 residues. The germline CDR1 and CDR2 sequences are GTSNPN and SVGIG (reference sequence). The ends were cut back, 3 bases at V and 3 bases at J, with 6 bases in the middle. The CDR3 DNA is TGTGCCTGGAGGGGGAGCTATAATTCACCCCTCCACTTT. This gives the protein CAWRGSYNSPLHF.

This chain joins TRBV27 and TRBJ2-3; D ambiguous. Trimming cost V 2 bases and J 0 bases, with 6 bases left between them. The germline CDR1 and CDR2 sequences are MNHEY and SMNVEV (reference sequence). The length of the CDR3 is 14 residues. In DNA, the CDR3 is TGTGCCAGCAGTTTAGCGTCTAGCACAGATACGCAGTATTTT. Protein sequence: CASSLASSTDTQYF.

The V call is TRBV19, the J call TRBJ1-5; maybe TRBD1 (5 bases). The V gene's germline CDR1 is LNHDA and CDR2 SQIVND (reference sequence). The CDR3 length is 16 residues. Deletions cut 3 bases from V and 4 bases from J, with 16 bases between. CDR3 amino acids: CASSIPGSGNNQPQHF. CDR3 sequence (DNA): TGTGCCAGTAGTATTCCAGGGTCAGGGAATAATCAGCCCCAGCATTTT.

This chain uses TRBV30 with TRBJ2-1; 9 positions match TRBD2. This CDR3 has 16 residues. Germline V CDR1 and CDR2: GTSNPN, SVGIG (reference sequence). Trimming at V came to 0 bases and at J to 5 bases, leaving 8 bases not matched to a gene. This CDR3 is CAWSVGLAGTNNEQFF. The DNA for the CDR3 is TGTGCCTGGAGTGTCGGGCTAGCGGGAACCAACAATGAGCAGTTCTTC.

J is TRBJ1-5 and V is TRBV28, with 8 bases fitting TRBD1. Germline V CDR1 and CDR2: MDHEN, SYDVKM. The length of the CDR3 is 16 residues. Trimming removed 7 bases from V and 0 bases from J; junction bases left unmatched: 8. The CDR3 protein is CASTGKDRDSNQPQHF. The CDR3 nucleotides are TGTGCCAGCACCGGGAAGGACAGGGATAGCAATCAGCCCCAGCATTTT.